This T cell receptor (beta chain) originates from a study of graft-versus-host responses after intestinal transplantation. Study-wide background: Every transplant recipient was induced with anti-thymocyte globulin, then maintained on tacrolimus and steroids for approximately three years.

Overall study results and limits: Levels of circulating GvH clones at their peak were associated with early post-transplant HvG declines.

To note about this clone: What it binds is not known.

V lost 3 bases and J 2 bases, leaving 9 bases between the germline ends. Germline CDR1 SGHNT, CDR2 YYREEE (reference sequence). The CDR3 is 13 amino acids. Method: immunoSEQ multiplex PCR; TCRdb's copy keeps in-frame clones and lacks some. The sample records about 14,000 clones, around 95% being singletons. The TCR comes from a human patient who received an intestinal transplant, so some T cells may come from the graft donor. The source material was PBMCs, sampled 9 days after transplant. The chain links TRBV5-4 to TRBJ2-7; D remains unclear. The CDR3 region has the DNA TGTGCCAGCAGCTCCGCCCCGACCTACGAGCAGTACTTC. Its protein product is CASSSAPTYEQYF.